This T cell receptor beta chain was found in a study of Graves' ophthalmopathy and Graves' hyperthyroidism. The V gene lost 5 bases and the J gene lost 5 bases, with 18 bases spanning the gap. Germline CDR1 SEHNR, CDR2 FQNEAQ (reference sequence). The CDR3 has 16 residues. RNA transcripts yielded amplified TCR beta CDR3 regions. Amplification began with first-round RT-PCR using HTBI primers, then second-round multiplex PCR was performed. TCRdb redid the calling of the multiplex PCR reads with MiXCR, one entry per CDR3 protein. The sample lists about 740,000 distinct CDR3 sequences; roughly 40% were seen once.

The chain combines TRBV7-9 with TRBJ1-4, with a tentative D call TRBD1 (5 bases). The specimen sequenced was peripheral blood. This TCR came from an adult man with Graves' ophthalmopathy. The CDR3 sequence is CASSRLPGRNNEKLFF. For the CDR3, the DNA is TGTGCCAGCAGCCGCTTGCCGGGACGGAACAATGAAAAACTGTTTTTT.